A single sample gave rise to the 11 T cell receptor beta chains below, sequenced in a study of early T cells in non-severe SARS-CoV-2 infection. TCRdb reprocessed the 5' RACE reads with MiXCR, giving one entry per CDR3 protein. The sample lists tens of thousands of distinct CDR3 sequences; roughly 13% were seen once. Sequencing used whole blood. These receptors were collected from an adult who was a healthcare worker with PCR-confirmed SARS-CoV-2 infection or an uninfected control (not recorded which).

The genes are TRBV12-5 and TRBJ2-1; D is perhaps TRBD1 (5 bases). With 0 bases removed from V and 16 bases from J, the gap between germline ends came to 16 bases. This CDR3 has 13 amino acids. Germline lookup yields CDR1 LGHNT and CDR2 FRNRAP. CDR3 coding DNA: TGTGCTAGTGGTTTGGTACCTCGAAGGGGCTCATTCTTC. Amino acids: CASGLVPRRGSFF.

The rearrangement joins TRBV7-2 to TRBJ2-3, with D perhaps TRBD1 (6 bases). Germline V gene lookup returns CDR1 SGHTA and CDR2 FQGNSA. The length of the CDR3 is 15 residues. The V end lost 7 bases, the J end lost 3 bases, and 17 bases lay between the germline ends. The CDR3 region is CASTYNGRGTDTQYF. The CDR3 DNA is TGTGCCAGCACCTACAATGGCAGGGGAACAGATACGCAGTATTTT.

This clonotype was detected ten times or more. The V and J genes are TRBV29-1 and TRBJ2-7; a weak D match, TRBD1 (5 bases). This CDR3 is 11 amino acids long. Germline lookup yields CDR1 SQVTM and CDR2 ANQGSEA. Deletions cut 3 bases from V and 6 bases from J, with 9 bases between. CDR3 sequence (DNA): TGCAGCGTTGATAGGGGCGGCGAGCAGTACTTC. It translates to CSVDRGGEQYF.

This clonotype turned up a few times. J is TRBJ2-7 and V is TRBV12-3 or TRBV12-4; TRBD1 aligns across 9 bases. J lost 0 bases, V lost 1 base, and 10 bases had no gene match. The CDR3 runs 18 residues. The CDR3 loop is CASSLGDRVFFSSYEQYF. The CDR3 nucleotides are TGTGCCAGCAGTTTAGGGGACAGGGTTTTTTTCAGCTCCTACGAGCAGTACTTC.

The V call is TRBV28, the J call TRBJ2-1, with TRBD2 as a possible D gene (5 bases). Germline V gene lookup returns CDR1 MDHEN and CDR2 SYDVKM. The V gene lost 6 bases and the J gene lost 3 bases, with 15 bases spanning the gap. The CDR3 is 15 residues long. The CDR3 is CASSPTDLVYNEQFF. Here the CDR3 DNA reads TGTGCCAGCAGCCCAACGGACTTGGTCTACAATGAGCAGTTCTTC.

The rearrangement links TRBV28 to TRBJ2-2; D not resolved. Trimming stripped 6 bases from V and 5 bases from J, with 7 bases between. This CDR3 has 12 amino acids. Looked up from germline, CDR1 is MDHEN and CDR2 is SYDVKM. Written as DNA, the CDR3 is TGTGCCAGCAGCCTGAGAACCGGGGAGCTGTTTTTT. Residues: CASSLRTGELFF.

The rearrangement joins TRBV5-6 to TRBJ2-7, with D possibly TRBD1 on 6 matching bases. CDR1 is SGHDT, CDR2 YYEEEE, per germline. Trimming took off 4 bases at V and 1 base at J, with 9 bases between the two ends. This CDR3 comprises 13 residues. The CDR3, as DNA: TGTGCCAGCAGCACAGGGAGTTCCTACGAGCAGTACTTC. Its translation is CASSTGSSYEQYF.

The CDR3 DNA reads TGTGCCAGCAGTTACTCGAATTCTGCCCAGTTCTTC. Translated, it gives CASSYSNSAQFF. The rearrangement joins TRBV6-2 or TRBV6-3 to TRBJ2-1; D not certain. V was pared by 0 bases and J by 13 bases, with 10 bases between. Germline values: CDR1 MNHEY, CDR2 SVGEGT. The CDR3 is 12 residues long.

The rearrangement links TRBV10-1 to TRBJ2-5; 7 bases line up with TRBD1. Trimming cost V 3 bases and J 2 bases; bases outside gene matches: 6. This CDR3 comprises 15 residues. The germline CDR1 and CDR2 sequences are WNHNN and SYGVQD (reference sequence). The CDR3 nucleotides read TGCGCCAGCAGTGATTGGGCAGGGGGTCAAGAGACCCAGTACTTC. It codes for CASSDWAGGQETQYF.

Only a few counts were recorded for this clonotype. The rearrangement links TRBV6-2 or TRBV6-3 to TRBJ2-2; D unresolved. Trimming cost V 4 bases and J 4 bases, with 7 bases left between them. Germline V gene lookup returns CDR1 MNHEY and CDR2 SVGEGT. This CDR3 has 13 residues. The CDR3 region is CASSSTSTGELFF. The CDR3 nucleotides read TGTGCCAGCAGTTCCACCTCCACCGGGGAGCTGTTTTTT.

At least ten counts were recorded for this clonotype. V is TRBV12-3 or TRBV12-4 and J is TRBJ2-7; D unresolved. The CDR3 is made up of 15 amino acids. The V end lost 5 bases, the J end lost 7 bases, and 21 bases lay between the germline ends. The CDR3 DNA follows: TGTGCCAGCAGTCTCGAACCTGGCCGGGCTGGAGAGCAGTACTTC. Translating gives CASSLEPGRAGEQYF.